The 13 T cell receptor beta chains reported below all come from one sample, sequenced in a study of response to subunit inactivated influenza vaccine. TCRdb used MiXCR to reprocess the RT-PCR reads, holding one entry per CDR3 protein. The sample shows around 480,000 distinct CDR3 sequences, approximately 9.9% of them seen only once. Sequencing was performed on PBMCs from blood, taken roughly 45 days after vaccination. Receptors originate from a man between 45 and 60 years old who received an inactivated influenza vaccine.

This clonotype has more than one count but fewer than ten. J is TRBJ2-2 and V is TRBV12-3 or TRBV12-4; D perhaps matches TRBD1 (6 bases). Trimming removed 5 bases at V and 7 bases at J, with 17 bases between. The CDR3 is 15 amino acids. The chain's CDR3 is CASSLRTDRSGELFF. CDR3 DNA sequence: TGTGCCAGCAGTCTCCGGACAGATCGGAGCGGGGAGCTGTTTTTT.

This clonotype has just a few counts. This chain uses TRBV20-1 with TRBJ2-4, with 12 bases lining up with TRBD1. Trimming cost V 5 bases and J 0 bases; bases outside gene matches: 2. Germline assignment: CDR1 DFQATT and CDR2 SNEGSKA (reference sequence). There are 15 residues in the CDR3. CDR3 sequence (DNA): TGCAGTGCTCGGGACAGGGGGCTAGCCAAAAACATTCAGTACTTC. Translation: CSARDRGLAKNIQYF.

In its sample, this clonotype was seen many times. The chain recombines TRBV20-1 with TRBJ2-7, with 11 nucleotides matching TRBD2. Trimming cost V 6 bases and J 7 bases; bases outside gene matches: 17. There are 16 residues in the CDR3. The germline CDR1 and CDR2 sequences are DFQATT and SNEGSKA (reference sequence). The CDR3 reads CSATIAGGRYTIEQYF. DNA of the CDR3: TGCAGTGCGACAATAGCGGGGGGGCGGTATACGATTGAGCAGTACTTC.

In its sample, this clonotype was seen a few times. V usage is TRBV6-2 or TRBV6-3 and J usage is TRBJ2-1, with D maybe TRBD1 (5 bases). This CDR3 is built from 17 residues. With 5 bases removed from V and 0 bases from J, the gap between germline ends came to 17 bases. Germline V gene sequence: CDR1 MNHEY, CDR2 SVGEGT. CDR3 nucleotide sequence: TGTGCCAGCAGTCTTACACGGACATTCTCCTCCTACAATGAGCAGTTCTTC. This codes for CASSLTRTFSSYNEQFF.

This sequence joins TRBV7-2 and TRBJ2-7; D unresolved. The CDR3 extends over 15 amino acids. Germline CDR1 and CDR2: SGHTA and FQGNSA. The germline V and J ends were trimmed by 0 bases and 3 bases, with 12 bases remaining between them. CDR3 residues: CASSLAVGTSYEQYF. Here the CDR3 DNA reads TGTGCCAGCAGCTTAGCGGTCGGTACCAGCTACGAGCAGTACTTC. Full variable domain (rest looked up from reference TRBV7-2 and TRBJ2-7): GAGVSQSPSNKVTEKGKDVELRCDPISGHTALYWYRQSLGQGLEFLIYFQGNSAPDKSGLPSDRFSAERTGGSVSTLTIQRTQQEDSAVYLCASSLAVGTSYEQYFGPGTRLTVT.

This clonotype was observed many times. The chain combines TRBV29-1 with TRBJ2-7, with D possibly being TRBD1 (6 bases). V lost 2 bases, J lost 5 bases, and 16 bases lay in between. CDR3 size: 14 residues. Germline V gives CDR1 SQVTM, CDR2 ANQGSEA. CDR3 nucleotide sequence: TGCAGCGTTGAATATACAGGGCTTGGGGACGAGCAGTACTTC. Its translation: CSVEYTGLGDEQYF.

The chain recombines TRBV27 with TRBJ2-7; TRBD1 aligns across 7 bases. Unmatched junction bases numbered 4, after V lost 7 bases and J lost 1 base. Germline V gives CDR1 MNHEY, CDR2 SMNVEV (reference sequence). The CDR3 runs 13 residues. The CDR3 DNA reads as TGTGCCAGCACCATGACAGGGTCCTACGAGCAGTACTTC. This codes for CASTMTGSYEQYF.

The V and J genes are TRBV12-3 or TRBV12-4 and TRBJ2-2; a weak D match, TRBD1 (5 bases). The CDR3 length is 15 residues. V lost 1 base, J lost 3 bases, and 9 bases lay in between. CDR3 region: CASSLGTRYTGELFF. The CDR3 nucleotides are TGTGCCAGCAGTTTAGGGACACGCTACACCGGGGAGCTGTTTTTT.

There are a few counts of this clonotype. The rearrangement uses TRBV11-2 and TRBJ1-6; the D gene is possibly TRBD1 (5 bases). The CDR3 runs to 19 residues. Germline lookup yields CDR1 SGHAT and CDR2 FQNNGV. Between the trimmed V and J ends, which lost 5 bases and 0 bases, there was a span of 20 bases. CDR3 coding DNA: TGTGCCAGCAGCGGGCTGGGACGGGGAATTAGCTCCTATAATTCACCCCTCCACTTT. Protein: CASSGLGRGISSYNSPLHF.

V is TRBV12-3 or TRBV12-4 and J is TRBJ2-7; no definite D call. The ends were cut back, 3 bases at V and 6 bases at J, with 12 bases in the middle. This CDR3 spans 13 amino acids. The CDR3, as DNA: TGTGCCAGCAGTTTCGTCTTAGGCGGCGAGCAGTACTTC. Protein sequence: CASSFVLGGEQYF.

This clonotype was seen at least ten times. The CDR3 sequence is CASSPGPGNTIYF. The CDR3 nucleotides are TGCGCCAGCAGCCCGGGCCCTGGAAACACCATATATTTT. The chain couples TRBV5-1 to TRBJ1-3; D is unresolved. In germline, CDR1 is SGHRS, CDR2 YFSETQ. The CDR3 has 13 amino acids. Trimming removed 4 bases at V and 2 bases at J, with 7 bases between.

This clonotype was counted a few times. This chain joins TRBV20-1 and TRBJ1-2; no definite D call. CDR3 size: 15 residues. Per germline, CDR1 DFQATT and CDR2 SNEGSKA (reference sequence). V was trimmed by 3 bases and J by 5 bases, leaving 19 bases between them. CDR3 nucleotides: TGCAGTGCTAGGATCTTGGACGGGCGGCGTTATGGCTACACCTTC. It translates to CSARILDGRRYGYTF.

The table lists this clonotype with many counts. The chain links TRBV5-1 to TRBJ2-1, with 14 bases identical to TRBD2. Germline V gene sequence: CDR1 SGHRS, CDR2 YFSETQ. Losses at the gene ends were 0 bases for V and 6 bases for J; bases not matched to a gene: 14. This CDR3 spans 20 amino acids. CDR3 sequence reads: CASSLGQVGTSGRSLNEQFF. In nucleotides, the CDR3 is TGCGCCAGCAGCTTGGGACAGGTCGGGACTAGCGGGAGATCTCTCAATGAGCAGTTCTTC.